This T cell receptor delta chain was sequenced during a study of human gamma delta and Vdelta1 T cells. TCRdb ran CATT on the PCR reads. The data contain some 4,000 delta-chain clones, 20% to 30% of them singletons. CDR3 length: 19 residues. Germline V CDR1 and CDR2: TSWWSYY, QGS. Trimming cost V 1 base and J 2 bases, with 23 bases left between them. This clone is labeled as medium-sized. Sequenced: naive CD27+ Vdelta1 gamma-delta T cells from blood. This receptor was identified in a human donor in good health. The V and J genes are TRDV1 and TRDJ1; D tentatively reads TRDD2 or TRDD3 (5 bases each). In nucleotides, the CDR3 is TGTGCTCTTGGGGAACGAAGACATCCTAAGAGGATATGGACCGATAAACTCATCTTT. This translates into CALGERRHPKRIWTDKLIF.